These 27 T cell receptor beta chains originate from one sample sequenced in a study of shared clonotypes between healthy human individuals. CD45RO negativity and positive selection for CCR7 defined naive CD8 cells, a population that excluded terminally differentiated effector memory CD45RA+ cells. Profiled with immunoSEQ multiplex PCR; TCRdb holds only in-frame clones, not every one. This table has some 630,000 clones, approximately 96% appearing once. Sequencing was done on a sample of naive CD8+ T cells sorted from blood. The receptors derive from a woman in her twenties or thirties in good health.

This clone appeared once. The chain recombines TRBV4-2 with TRBJ1-1; 9 bases are a match to TRBD1. Losses at the gene ends were 4 bases for V and 5 bases for J; bases not matched to a gene: 8. From germline, CDR1 is LGHNA and CDR2 YNFKEQ. This CDR3 spans 15 amino acids. The CDR3, as DNA: TGTGCCAGCAGCCCCCTAGGGACAGGGAGGACTGAAGCTTTCTTT. This gives the protein CASSPLGTGRTEAFF.

This chain links TRBV4-1 with TRBJ2-7, with D unclear. The CDR3 has 15 residues. Germline V gene sequence: CDR1 MGHRA, CDR2 YSYEKL. Trimming took 0 bases from V and 3 from J, leaving 12 bases between them. The chain's CDR3 is CASSQDKGRSYEQYF. CDR3 in DNA: TGCGCCAGCAGCCAAGATAAAGGGCGTAGCTACGAGCAGTACTTC.

The chain carries TRBV5-6 and TRBJ2-5; TRBD1 agrees at 8 bases. The CDR3 is 13 amino acids. V shed 2 bases, J shed 5 bases, and the junction held 2 bases outside the gene matches. Germline V CDR1 and CDR2: SGHDT, YYEEEE. The CDR3 loop is CASSFGTGETQYF. The DNA for the CDR3 is TGTGCCAGCAGCTTCGGGACAGGCGAGACCCAGTACTTC.

CDR3 nucleotide sequence: TGCAGCGTTGAGCCGGGACTACCGACGCAGTATTTT. Encoded protein: CSVEPGLPTQYF. The V call is TRBV29-1, the J call TRBJ2-3, with 7 positions matching TRBD2. V shed 3 bases, J shed 9 bases, and the junction held 6 bases outside the gene matches. This CDR3 spans 12 amino acids. Germline V gene sequence: CDR1 SQVTM, CDR2 ANQGSEA.

This rearrangement joins TRBV2 to TRBJ2-7, with TRBD2 identical over 9 bases. Germline loops: CDR1 SNHLY, CDR2 FYNNEI. The CDR3 extends over 15 amino acids. The trim removed 6 bases at V and 3 bases at J, leaving 9 bases unmatched. CDR3 bases: TGTGCCAGCAGGAAAGGGACTAGCTTTAACTACGAGCAGTACTTC. It codes for CASRKGTSFNYEQYF.

V gene TRBV7-6 combines with J gene TRBJ2-7; D is perhaps TRBD1 or TRBD2 (5 bases each). Germline V lookup: CDR1 SGHVS, CDR2 FNYEAQ. The length of the CDR3 is 16 residues. Trimming shortened V by 2 bases and J by 4 bases, and 18 bases separated the two germline ends. CDR3 sequence reads: CASSLQEATEGYEQYF. In DNA, the CDR3 is TGTGCCAGCAGCTTACAAGAGGCTACCGAGGGGTACGAGCAGTACTTC.

The CDR3 nucleotides read TGTGCCAGCAGCGTAGAGGGGGTTAATGAGCAGTTCTTC. Translated: CASSVEGVNEQFF. The J gene is TRBJ2-1, the V gene TRBV9; a possible D gene is TRBD1 (6 bases). The germline V and J ends were trimmed by 0 bases and 7 bases, with 8 bases remaining between them. The CDR3 covers 13 residues. Germline values: CDR1 SGDLS, CDR2 YYNGEE. Full variable domain (remainder filled in from reference TRBV9 and TRBJ2-1): DSGVTQTPKHLITATGQRVTLRCSPRSGDLSVYWYQQSLDQGLQFLIQYYNGEERAKGNILERFSAQQFPDLHSELNLSSLELGDSALYFCASSVEGVNEQFFGPGTRLTVL.

This rearrangement joins TRBV7-9 to TRBJ2-7; 10 nucleotides align to TRBD1. Germline V lookup: CDR1 SEHNR, CDR2 FQNEAQ (reference sequence). The CDR3 runs 13 residues. Germline trimming cut 5 bases from V and 3 bases from J; bases unmatched to any gene: 1. The DNA for the CDR3 is TGTGCCAGCAGCCGGACAGGGGGCTACGAGCAGTACTTC. This translates into CASSRTGGYEQYF.

This chain joins TRBV6-1 and TRBJ2-1, with a weak D call TRBD2 (6 bases). Germline V lookup: CDR1 MNHNS, CDR2 SASEGT. V lost 8 bases and J 3 bases, leaving 8 bases between the germline ends. The CDR3 is made up of 12 amino acids. The CDR3, as DNA: TGTGCCAGCTGGGACTTCTACAATGAGCAGTTCTTC. Translating it yields CASWDFYNEQFF.

The chain couples TRBV28 to TRBJ1-4; 7 bases map to TRBD1. CDR3 length: 13 residues. V dropped 4 bases and J dropped 6; count of bases not matched to a gene: 2. The germline V gene has CDR1 MDHEN and CDR2 SYDVKM. The CDR3, as DNA: TGTGCCAGCAGTTCCAGGGGGGATGAAAAACTGTTTTTT. Translated, it gives CASSSRGDEKLFF.

In nucleotides, the CDR3 is TGTGCCAGCAGCGATCTAGCGGGGGAGACCCAGTACTTC. Translation: CASSDLAGETQYF. V is TRBV11-2 and J is TRBJ2-5, with TRBD2 identical over 9 bases. The CDR3 has 13 residues. From germline, CDR1 is SGHAT and CDR2 FQNNGV. J was trimmed by 5 bases and V by 5 bases; bases with no gene match: 3.

This chain links TRBV27 with TRBJ2-2, with a weak D call TRBD1 (6 bases). The germline gives CDR1 MNHEY, CDR2 SMNVEV (reference sequence). The CDR3 length is 13 residues. Trimming pared 5 bases from V and 3 bases from J, leaving 7 bases between. CDR3 DNA: TGTGCCAGCAGTACAGGGCACACCGGGGAGCTGTTTTTT. Protein product: CASSTGHTGELFF.

The rearrangement links TRBV25-1 to TRBJ2-7; D gene ambiguous. Germline values: CDR1 MGHDK, CDR2 SYGVNS. The CDR3 spans 14 residues. The V gene lost 3 bases and the J gene lost 7 bases, with 16 bases spanning the gap. The CDR3 nucleotides read TGTGCCAGCAGTGATCAACTCCCTACCCAAGAGCAGTACTTC. Protein sequence: CASSDQLPTQEQYF.

V gene TRBV18 combines with J gene TRBJ2-2; possibly TRBD1 or TRBD2 for D (6 bases each). The V end was cut by 5 bases, the J end by 4 bases, with 17 bases between. The CDR3 runs to 16 residues. In germline, CDR1 is KGHSH, CDR2 LQKENI. The CDR3 spells CASSSTGRSATGELFF. The DNA for the CDR3 is TGTGCCAGCTCAAGTACAGGGAGGTCGGCCACCGGGGAGCTGTTTTTT.

The chain uses TRBV13 and TRBJ1-5, with 7 nucleotides matching TRBD1. The CDR3 has 16 residues. In germline, CDR1 is PRHDT, CDR2 FYEKMQ (reference sequence). The ends lost 5 bases at V and 2 bases at J; junction bases unmatched: 9. The CDR3 spells CASSHRQGKGNQPQHF. In DNA form, the CDR3 reads TGTGCCAGCAGCCACAGACAGGGAAAGGGCAATCAGCCCCAGCATTTT.

This clone came up once. V is TRBV11-2 and J is TRBJ2-7; 7 positions match TRBD1. The CDR3 length is 15 residues. The J segment lost 3 bases and the V segment lost 2 bases, leaving 7 bases of the junction unmatched. Germline CDR1 reads SGHAT; CDR2 reads FQNNGV. CDR3: CASSLLTGLSYEQYF. The CDR3 DNA follows: TGTGCCAGCAGCTTACTGACAGGGTTAAGCTACGAGCAGTACTTC.

The chain links TRBV4-1 to TRBJ1-2; D is undetermined. The germline gives CDR1 MGHRA, CDR2 YSYEKL. The V end was cut by 3 bases, the J end by 8 bases, with 10 bases between. The CDR3 spans 12 residues. CDR3 sequence (DNA): TGCGCCAGCAGCCACTCCGCCGCCGGCTACACCTTC. This gives the protein CASSHSAAGYTF.

This clone has only one observation. The chain has TRBV30 and TRBJ2-3; no definite D call. The V end lost 0 bases, the J end lost 0 bases, and 7 bases lay between the germline ends. CDR1 and CDR2 (germline): GTSNPN, SVGIG (reference sequence). This CDR3 is 14 amino acids long. This chain's CDR3 is CAWSVTYSTDTQYF. Written as DNA, the CDR3 is TGTGCCTGGAGTGTAACCTACAGCACAGATACGCAGTATTTT.

The chain joins TRBV6-5 to TRBJ2-7; 9 bases match TRBD1. This CDR3 region has 15 residues. V shed 6 bases and J 4 bases; nucleotides not matched to a gene: 10. Germline CDR1 is MNHEY and CDR2 is SVGAGI. The CDR3 region is CASSTPGQGFYEQYF. CDR3 coding DNA: TGTGCCAGCAGCACCCCGGGACAGGGTTTTTACGAGCAGTACTTC.

V usage is TRBV21-1 and J usage is TRBJ1-2; TRBD1 reflects the table's D call only, with no check against the DNA. TRBV21-1 is annotated as a pseudogene. The CDR3 length is 13 residues. The CDR3 loop reads CASSVQGSYGYTF. In nucleotides, the CDR3 is TGTGCCAGCAGCGTACAGGGGAGCTATGGCTACACCTTC.

This chain joins TRBV7-9 and TRBJ2-7, with 8 bases aligning to TRBD1. The CDR3 is 15 amino acids. CDR1 is SEHNR and CDR2 is FQNEAQ in the germline V gene (reference sequence). Trimming cost V 5 bases and J 3 bases; bases outside gene matches: 9. As DNA, the CDR3 is TGTGCCAGCAGCGGGCGAGGACAGGGCTACTACGAGCAGTACTTC. Translating gives CASSGRGQGYYEQYF.

The table lists this clone with a count of one. The rearrangement joins TRBV28 to TRBJ2-2, with no clear D. The CDR3 is 14 residues long. The germline gives CDR1 MDHEN, CDR2 SYDVKM. Trimming took off 5 bases at V and 8 bases at J, with 15 bases between the two ends. CDR3 coding DNA: TGTGCCAGCAGTCGGCCCCTTCCGCCAGGGGAGCTGTTTTTT. It codes for CASSRPLPPGELFF.

The genes are TRBV2 and TRBJ1-4, with D possibly being TRBD1 (5 bases). V lost 6 bases and J lost 5, with 13 bases in between. Germline CDR1 reads SNHLY; CDR2 reads FYNNEI. The CDR3 sequence is 14 residues long. CDR3 nucleotide sequence: TGTGCCAGCAGGGAGACCGGGACCAATGAAAAACTGTTTTTT. This gives the protein CASRETGTNEKLFF.

The J gene is TRBJ2-1, the V gene TRBV6-1, with 11 bases identical to TRBD2. The length of the CDR3 is 14 residues. With 6 bases clipped from V and 4 bases from J, the junction kept 2 bases outside the gene matches. Germline V CDR1 and CDR2: MNHNS, SASEGT. Here the CDR3 DNA reads TGTGCCAGCAGCACTAGCGGGAGTTACAATGAGCAGTTCTTC. Translating it yields CASSTSGSYNEQFF.

The J gene is TRBJ2-1, the V gene TRBV4-1, with a possible D match to TRBD1 (5 bases). Deletions cut 1 base from V and 8 bases from J, with 15 bases between. Germline CDR1 is MGHRA and CDR2 is YSYEKL. The CDR3 sequence is 15 residues long. The CDR3: CASSQGPGMGDEQFF. CDR3 sequence (DNA): TGCGCCAGCAGCCAAGGTCCAGGGATGGGCGATGAGCAGTTCTTC.

The gene calls are TRBV9 and TRBJ2-3; 12 bases align to TRBD2. This CDR3 comprises 17 residues. Germline V lookup: CDR1 SGDLS, CDR2 YYNGEE. Trimming removed 3 bases from V and 2 bases from J; junction bases left unmatched: 7. This CDR3 reads CASSDGTSGWNTDTQYF. Written as DNA, the CDR3 is TGTGCCAGCAGCGACGGGACTAGCGGGTGGAACACAGATACGCAGTATTTT. Complete variable domain (other parts from reference TRBV9 and TRBJ2-3): DSGVTQTPKHLITATGQRVTLRCSPRSGDLSVYWYQQSLDQGLQFLIQYYNGEERAKGNILERFSAQQFPDLHSELNLSSLELGDSALYFCASSDGTSGWNTDTQYFGPGTRLTVL.

The V and J genes are TRBV27 and TRBJ2-3; D not certain. The V end was cut by 5 bases, the J end by 2 bases, with 14 bases between. The CDR3 spans 15 residues. Per germline, CDR1 MNHEY and CDR2 SMNVEV (reference sequence). The CDR3 nucleotides read TGTGCCAGCAGTCCTAGGACGTACTTCACAGATACGCAGTATTTT. It is translated as CASSPRTYFTDTQYF.